Listed below are T cell receptor beta chains from one sample, sequenced in a study of OX40 agonist ivuxolimab in advanced cancers. Using immunoSEQ multiplex PCR, the repertoire was profiled, and TCRdb retains in-frame clones only, with some absent. Counted here are under 25,000 clones, 79% occurring once; the ten biggest clones make up more than 25%. The source material was CD4+ or CD8+ T cells sorted from blood, sampled in a trial of the OX40 agonist ivuxolimab. The source is an adult with an advanced solid tumor such as melanoma, head and neck, liver or kidney cancer. CDR3s include the opening cysteine and the closing phenylalanine or tryptophan. A D gene is named only where the DNA matches it firmly. Size is stated for part of the rows, as once, few or many counts, or as a class when the clone is expanded.

>TRBJ2-7|12|.|.|TRBV25-1
TGTGCCAGCAGTGTCGGATCCTACGAGCAGTACTTC
CASSVGSYEQYF
>TRBJ2-7|14|few|.|TRBV11-2
TGTGCCAGCAGCCGAGGGGACTTTGTCTACGAGCAGTACTTC
CASSRGDFVYEQYF
>TRBJ1-4|16|.|.|TRBV6-1
TGTGCCAGCAGTGAAGGGGCGGGGGCCCCCCATTACCAACTGTTTTTT
CASSEGAGAPHYQLFF
>TRBJ2-5|16|.|.|TRBV5-6
TGTGCCAGCAGCTTGGCTGCCGGGGCAGGGGAAGAGACCCAGTACTTC
CASSLAAGAGEETQYF
>TRBJ2-5|14|.|TRBD1|TRBV27
TGTGCCAGCAGCCTGACAGGGGACGAAGAGACCCAGTACTTC
CASSLTGDEETQYF
>TRBJ1-2|15|.|.|TRBV5-1
TGCGCCAGCAGCTTTGACCGCGGCGGAGGGTATGGCTACACCTTC
CASSFDRGGGYGYTF
>TRBJ2-3|15|.|TRBD2|TRBV29-1
TGCAGCGTTGTTTTGGCTAGCGGTTACACAGATACGCAGTATTTT
CSVVLASGYTDTQYF
>TRBJ2-7|14|.|.|TRBV6-5
TGTGCCAGCAGTTACTCGGGGCAGATCTACGAGCAGTACTTC
CASSYSGQIYEQYF
>TRBJ2-1|15|medium-sized|.|TRBV27
TGTGCCAGCAGTTTAGGCCCGGGGCCCTACAATGAGCAGTTCTTC
CASSLGPGPYNEQFF
>TRBJ2-5|16|.|.|TRBV27
TGTGCCAGCAGAGGGGGGGGCGGCTTGTACCAAGAGACCCAGTACTTC
CASRGGGGLYQETQYF
>TRBJ1-6|15|few|.|TRBV7-6
TGTGCCAGCAGCCCTTCTGGTGGGGCTCAATCACCCCTCCACTTT
CASSPSGGAQSPLHF
>TRBJ1-5|15|.|.|TRBV7-6
TGTGCCAGCAGCTGGGACTCGAGTTTTGGTCAGCCCCAGCATTTT
CASSWDSSFGQPQHF
>TRBJ1-4|14|.|.|TRBV7-2
TGTGCCAGCAGCTTAGGGGGGGGTGATGCCGGACTGTTTTTT
CASSLGGGDAGLFF
>TRBJ1-2|15|.|TRBD1|TRBV6-5
TGTGCCAGCAGTTACTCCCCGGACAGGGTCTATGGCTACACCTTC
CASSYSPDRVYGYTF
>TRBJ2-6|16|.|TRBD1|TRBV27
TGTGCCAGCAGGGACAGGGGTTACTCTGGGGCCAACGTCCTGACTTTC
CASRDRGYSGANVLTF
>TRBJ2-7|15|.|.|TRBV27
TGTGCCAGCAGCCCGAGCGGGACAGGCATCTACGAGCAGTACTTC
CASSPSGTGIYEQYF
>TRBJ2-7|13|.|.|TRBV10-2
TGCGCCAGCAGTGAGGCAGGGTCCTACGAGCAGTACTTC
CASSEAGSYEQYF
>TRBJ2-1|16|few|TRBD2|TRBV19
TGTGCCAGTAGTCCCCAGGGTGGCGGGGGGAACAATGAGCAGTTCTTC
CASSPQGGGGNNEQFF
>TRBJ2-1|15|.|TRBD1|TRBV4-1
TGCGCCAGCAGCCCTGAACAGGGGGCATTCGATGAGCAGTTCTTC
CASSPEQGAFDEQFF
>TRBJ1-4|15|few|.|TRBV6-5
TGTGCCAGCAGTTACTTAGAACAGGGCTATGAAAAACTGTTTTTT
CASSYLEQGYEKLFF
>TRBJ2-1|16|.|TRBD1|TRBV29-1
TGCAGCGCCGAAAGGACAGGGCAGGGGGATTACAATGAGCAGTTCTTC
CSAERTGQGDYNEQFF
>TRBJ1-2|12|.|TRBD1|TRBV7-6
TGTGCCAGCGGCAGGGGGTCGGGTGGCTACACCTTC
CASGRGSGGYTF
>TRBJ1-2|15|.|TRBD1|TRBV19
TGTGCCAGTAGTATCCTCGGGACAGGGGACTATGGCTACACCTTC
CASSILGTGDYGYTF
>TRBJ2-3|12|medium-sized|.|TRBV5-4
TGTGCCAGCAGCGTTAGCACAGATACGCAGTATTTT
CASSVSTDTQYF
>TRBJ1-5|16|.|.|TRBV5-6
TGTGCCAGCAGCTCCCGTTTCGGAGGGAGCAATCAGCCCCAGCATTTT
CASSSRFGGSNQPQHF
>TRBJ1-1|15|.|.|TRBV11-2
TGTGCCAGCAGCTTCCAGATGGGGACGAACACTGAAGCTTTCTTT
CASSFQMGTNTEAFF
>TRBJ2-3|15|.|TRBD2|TRBV27
TGTGCCAGCAGTTTTTACCTAGCGGGCGCAGATACGCAGTATTTT
CASSFYLAGADTQYF
>TRBJ1-1|15|.|.|TRBV4-1
TGCGCCAGCAGCCAAGATCGGGGTTTTCGTCCTGAAGCTTTCTTT
CASSQDRGFRPEAFF
>TRBJ1-5|14|.|.|TRBV27
TGTGCCAGCAGTTTAATAGGTAGCAATCAGCCCCAGCATTTT
CASSLIGSNQPQHF
>TRBJ1-1|16|.|TRBD1|TRBV4-1
TGCGCCAGCAGCCACCCAGGAGGGGGCGGTAGCACTGAAGCTTTCTTT
CASSHPGGGGSTEAFF
>TRBJ1-2|20|.|TRBD1|TRBV6-4
TGTGCCAGCAGCCCCTCCCTTCCACAGCTTGTGCGGACAGGGCGGAGGGGCTACACCTTC
CASSPSLPQLVRTGRRGYTF
>TRBJ2-5|16|.|TRBD2|TRBV5-6
TGTGCCAGCAGCTTAGGAGCGGGGGCCGCCCAAGAGACCCAGTACTTC
CASSLGAGAAQETQYF
>TRBJ2-7|16|.|TRBD1|TRBV19
TGTGCCAGTAGCGACACGGACAGGAGAGAACCCTACGAGCAGTACTTC
CASSDTDRREPYEQYF
>TRBJ2-1|11|.|.|TRBV4-3
TGCGCCAGCAGCCAAGGGTTTGAGCAGTTCTTC
CASSQGFEQFF
>TRBJ2-1|11|.|.|TRBV30
TGTGCCTGGAGTGGAGGGGTTGAGCAGTTCTTC
CAWSGGVEQFF
>TRBJ2-1|13|.|.|TRBV14
TGTGCCAGCAGCCTGGGGTCCGAGGTCGAGCAGTTCTTC
CASSLGSEVEQFF
>TRBJ1-6|13|.|.|TRBV29-1
TGCAGCGCCCGGGACGAAGAGAATTCACCCCTCCACTTT
CSARDEENSPLHF
>TRBJ1-3|14|.|.|TRBV29-1
TGCAGCGTCTCGACAGGAGACTCTGGAAACACCATATATTTT
CSVSTGDSGNTIYF
>TRBJ1-5|14|.|TRBD1|TRBV27
TGTGCCAGCAGTTCTACAGGGGGAAATCAGCCCCAGCATTTT
CASSSTGGNQPQHF
>TRBJ1-2|15|few|.|TRBV9
TGTGCCAGCAGCCCACAGGGCCTACGGAACTATGGCTACACCTTC
CASSPQGLRNYGYTF
>TRBJ1-5|14|.|.|TRBV6-6
TGTGCCAGCAGTTACTCTCGGAGCAATCAGCCCCAGCATTTT
CASSYSRSNQPQHF
>TRBJ2-7|14|.|TRBD1|TRBV5-1
TGCGCCAGCAGCTTCGGGACAGGGGGCGACGAGCAGTACTTC
CASSFGTGGDEQYF
>TRBJ1-6|15|.|.|TRBV11-2
TGTGCCAGCAGCTTAGATGGGGGGGCGAGTTCACCCCTCCACTTT
CASSLDGGASSPLHF
>TRBJ1-4|15|.|TRBD1|TRBV29-1
TGCAGCGTTGTGGGGAGGACAGGGACGGGTGAAAAACTGTTTTTT
CSVVGRTGTGEKLFF
>TRBJ1-5|15|.|.|TRBV7-9
TGTGCCAGCAGCTCAGCCGACGGATACAATCAGCCCCAGCATTTT
CASSSADGYNQPQHF
>TRBJ2-3|14|.|.|TRBV7-9
TGTGCCAGCAGCTTAGGGGCCCGAGTCGATACGCAGTATTTT
CASSLGARVDTQYF